This section outlines one T cell receptor (beta chain) sequence together with its context. The antigen this receptor binds is unknown. The sample holds no much larger clone one base away, and base qualities are not on file. The High Capacity cDNA Reverse Transcription Kit was used to reverse transcribe all of the isolated RNA, meaning that expressed TCRB transcripts were what got sequenced. Deep immunoSEQ sequencing was applied to naive, central memory and regulatory T cell samples, giving an average of about 3.4 million total reads per sample. Sorted cells were lysed in RLT buffer and RNA was extracted with DNase-treated RNeasy Micro or Mini kits, depending on cell number. To prevent cross-contamination, each cell subset was processed individually, whereas patient and healthy donor samples were processed jointly. The immunoSEQ multiplex PCR was used to amplify TCRB sequences from cDNA, yielding 87-bp fragments that span the CDR3 region. Sequencing of the amplicons was done on the Illumina HiSeq platform. The paper's processing steps were these. PCR bias was corrected computationally using synthetic template baselines, and reads within Hamming distance 2 were collapsed, with unmergeable singletons discarded. Reads were aligned to IMGT to assign V, D and J genes, CDR3 length, and insertions or deletions at six rearrangement sites. Within each subset, clonotype counts were normalized to sorted cell number, after which true diversity and Gini coefficients were computed with the tcR R package. Repertoire sharing was quantified using the overlap coefficient calculated on TCRB nucleotide sequences. Out-of-frame TCRB sequences from naive cells were analyzed as a proxy for the pre-selection repertoire. As stored in TCRdb, this immuneACCESS dataset retains in-frame rearrangements with V and J assigned. A fraction of the clones does not appear; measured against another copy, unresolved V genes explain less than half of the discrepancy, and the remainder lacks a known reason. V and J calls and clone size are those listed in that table; D and trimming were worked out from the DNA. In all, the sample holds 150,000 to 200,000 clones, and roughly 60% of those were seen once. The ten largest clones take up 0.08% to 0.09% of the sample.

The sample belongs to a study of beta chain features in type 1 diabetes (dated by TCRdb to about 2018). For context, the study as a whole: Mean age, gender distribution, total cell number and subset yield were not different between patients and healthy donors. A total of roughly 100 million sorted cells were examined across all samples, and RNA yield correlated strongly with the number of cells per subset. In the study, TCRB repertoires of sorted circulating CD4+ T cell subsets from recently diagnosed type 1 diabetes patients were compared with those of matched healthy donors. Naive and central memory subsets were obtained from all 30 or so donors, but regulatory and stem cell-like memory subsets were isolated from only 8 patients and about 8 healthy donors. What the work shows at the level of the full study, not this receptor alone: Sequencing cDNA rather than genomic DNA could over-represent highly expressing activated cells, although activation and CD3 levels did not differ between groups. Because small numbers of individuals were included in the HLA sub-analyses, any influence of HLA type on TCRB rearrangement was left unresolved. Fewer insertions and more nucleotide deletions at VDJ recombination sites were observed in patients with type 1 diabetes, implying thymic rearrangement abnormalities. Naive, central memory and regulatory TCRB repertoires appeared more similar among patients than among healthy donors. A moderate but significant shortening of TCRB CDR3 length was observed in type 1 diabetes patients in all four CD4+ subsets. Shorter templates might have been favored by PCR, but patient and control samples were amplified and corrected together, so both groups would have been affected equally by any skew.

From each donor, a single peripheral blood sample of 100 to 150 mL on average was drawn into heparinised tubes. Naive, central memory, regulatory and stem cell-like memory CD4+ T cells were sorted on a BD FACSAria II using a panel including CD45RO, CCR7, CD25, CD127, CD95 and CD27. A purity above 95% was achieved for all sorted populations. PBMCs were separated immediately by Lymphoprep density gradient centrifugation and were stained directly, without being cultured. Samples were stained and sorted in pairs, with one healthy donor and one patient per experiment, so that batch effects were minimized. Ends trimmed: V by 7 bases, J by 9 bases; bases unmatched to a gene: 14. The CDR3 holds 14 amino acids from the cysteine to the phenylalanine. The retained sequence is limited to the CDR3, 42 bases, with the frame set at the first base. CDR1 and CDR2 were assigned from the germline V gene as ENHRY and SYGVKD.

This TCR was sampled from a young man with type 1 diabetes. This receptor chain uses TRBV10-3 and TRBJ2-5; 7 central bases correspond to TRBD1. The sequenced sample consisted of naive CD4+ T cells from blood. What the cell subset or site label conveys for this sample: true naive CD4+ T cells. The DNA reads TGTGCCATCACCCGGGCCCCGACAGGGACCCCCCAGTACTTC. This encodes CAITRAPTGTPQYF.